What follows are 17 T cell receptor beta chains derived from one specimen sequenced in a study of Tregs in tolerant kidney transplant recipients. Measured with immunoSEQ multiplex PCR; TCRdb has only the in-frame clones, and not every one. In the table there are fewer than 70,000 clones, 83% of which are singletons. The sequenced material came from CD4+ T cells from blood. These receptors all stem from a human donor in good health.

The CDR3 spells CASSIRDRGNSPLHF. The CDR3 DNA reads TGTGCCAGCAGTATACGGGACAGGGGCAATTCACCCCTCCACTTT. V usage is TRBV25-1 and J usage is TRBJ1-6, with 10 nucleotides matching TRBD1. Germline V gene lookup returns CDR1 MGHDK and CDR2 SYGVNS. The V segment lost 5 bases and the J segment 7 bases; nucleotides outside the gene matches: 5. The CDR3 consists of 15 residues.

This rearrangement joins TRBV11-3 to TRBJ1-6; D call uncertain. Trimming removed 3 bases at V and 10 bases at J, with 10 bases between. CDR1 is SGHNT, CDR2 YENEEA, per germline. The CDR3 consists of 13 residues. Here the CDR3 reads CASSFREGSPLHF. CDR3 nucleotides: TGTGCCAGCAGCTTTAGAGAGGGCTCACCCCTCCACTTT.

The V call is TRBV14, the J call TRBJ2-6, with D unclear. Germline V lookup: CDR1 SGHDN, CDR2 FVKESK. The germline V and J ends were trimmed by 4 bases and 2 bases, with 12 bases remaining between them. The CDR3 loop spans 16 amino acids. The CDR3 reads CASSLQRPAGANVLTF. The CDR3 DNA reads as TGTGCCAGCAGCCTCCAGAGGCCCGCTGGGGCCAACGTCCTGACTTTC.

The chain has TRBV5-1 and TRBJ2-3; D possibly corresponds to TRBD2 (7 bases). The CDR3 sequence is 15 residues long. V lost 0 bases, J lost 0 bases, and 8 bases lay in between. Germline CDR1 SGHRS, CDR2 YFSETQ. CDR3 nucleotide sequence: TGCGCCAGCAGCTTGGGCGGGGGCAGCACAGATACGCAGTATTTT. Translating it yields CASSLGGGSTDTQYF.

This clone showed up just a few times. The chain carries TRBV6-6 and TRBJ1-5, with D hard to call. V dropped 7 bases and J dropped 3 bases, with 10 bases sitting between them. This CDR3 contains 13 residues. The germline CDR1 and CDR2 sequences are MNHNY and SVGAGI (reference sequence). DNA for the CDR3: TGTGCCAGCAAAAGCAGAGACAATCAGCCCCAGCATTTT. Translation: CASKSRDNQPQHF.

This clone has just one count. This chain connects TRBV28 to TRBJ1-1; D may be TRBD1 (5 bases). Deletions cut 6 bases from V and 5 bases from J, with 16 bases between. Germline CDR1 reads MDHEN; CDR2 reads SYDVKM. The CDR3 is 14 amino acids. CDR3 amino acids: CASRGASWKTEAFF. The CDR3 DNA reads as TGTGCCAGCAGAGGGGCCTCTTGGAAAACTGAAGCTTTCTTT.

Worth noting for this clone: Other nucleotide sequences in the sample specify the same CDR3. V is TRBV11-1 and J is TRBJ2-3; D perhaps matches TRBD1 (5 bases). The CDR3 runs to 14 residues. Germline loops: CDR1 SGHAT, CDR2 FQDESV (reference sequence). The germline V and J ends were trimmed by 4 bases and 0 bases, with 8 bases remaining between them. CDR3 DNA sequence: TGTGCCAGCAGCTCCACAGGTAGCACAGATACGCAGTATTTT. Translating gives CASSSTGSTDTQYF.

By share, this clone counts as medium-sized. The J gene is TRBJ1-3, the V gene TRBV30; D gene unclear. The germline V gene has CDR1 GTSNPN and CDR2 SVGIG (reference sequence). Trimming took off 8 bases at V and 8 bases at J, with 10 bases between the two ends. This CDR3 is 10 amino acids long. This CDR3 is CARKADTIYF. The CDR3 DNA reads as TGTGCCCGAAAGGCGGACACCATATATTTT.

The J gene is TRBJ1-2, the V gene TRBV14; 7 bases are a match to TRBD1. J lost 4 bases, V lost 0 bases, and 8 bases had no gene match. The CDR3 sequence is 16 residues long. The germline CDR1 and CDR2 sequences are SGHDN and FVKESK. Here the CDR3 reads CASSQDRDRDLYGYTF. The CDR3 DNA sequence: TGTGCCAGCAGCCAAGACAGAGACAGGGACCTCTATGGCTACACCTTC.

This chain uses TRBV18 with TRBJ2-3; D possibly corresponds to TRBD1 (6 bases). V was trimmed by 3 bases and J by 4 bases, leaving 11 bases between them. CDR1 KGHSH and CDR2 LQKENI come from the germline V gene. This CDR3 is 14 amino acids long. Written as DNA, the CDR3 is TGTGCCAGCTCACCTTTGACAGGATCAGATACGCAGTATTTT. Translated: CASSPLTGSDTQYF.

The chain links TRBV18 to TRBJ2-5, with D possibly being TRBD1 (5 bases). This CDR3 is 15 amino acids long. V was clipped by 3 bases and J by 5 bases, with 16 bases between them. Germline CDR1 and CDR2: KGHSH and LQKENI. CDR3 nucleotides: TGTGCCAGCTCACCCATGGGCAGTCGACAGGAGACCCAGTACTTC. Translated, it gives CASSPMGSRQETQYF.

The rearrangement links TRBV6-1 to TRBJ2-7; D remains unclear. The germline V gene has CDR1 MNHNS and CDR2 SASEGT. The ends were cut back, 4 bases at V and 3 bases at J, with 16 bases in the middle. The CDR3 covers 15 residues. The CDR3 nucleotides read TGTGCCAGCAGTGTAGTAGCAGGACCGGGCTACGAGCAGTACTTC. It encodes CASSVVAGPGYEQYF.

This sequence joins TRBV11-2 and TRBJ1-5; TRBD1 aligns across 8 bases. The CDR3 loop spans 15 amino acids. Germline values: CDR1 SGHAT, CDR2 FQNNGV. The junction had 8 bases not matched to a gene; V was cut back by 6 bases and J by 4 bases. The CDR3 bases are TGTGCCAGCAGTAGTACAGGGGGTACAAATCAGCCCCAGCATTTT. Translation gives CASSSTGGTNQPQHF.

The rearrangement links TRBV19 to TRBJ2-1; 11 positions match TRBD2. CDR3 length: 14 residues. Trimming cost V 7 bases and J 5 bases; bases outside gene matches: 4. Germline V gene data show CDR1 as LNHDA and CDR2 as SQIVND (reference sequence). The CDR3, as DNA: TGTGCCAGTAAGGAGGGACTAGCGGACAATGAGCAGTTCTTC. Protein: CASKEGLADNEQFF. The variable domain in full, completed from reference TRBV19 and TRBJ2-1, reads DGGITQSPKYLFRKEGQNVTLSCEQNLNHDAMYWYRQDPGQGLRLIYYSQIVNDFQKGDIAEGYSVSREKKESFPLTVTSAQKNPTAFYLCASKEGLADNEQFFGPGTRLTVL.

The chain links TRBV9 to TRBJ2-1; D may be TRBD2 (5 bases). This CDR3 region has 16 residues. Per germline, CDR1 SGDLS and CDR2 YYNGEE. Trimming took off 4 bases at V and 0 bases at J, with 14 bases between the two ends. As DNA, the CDR3 is TGTGCCAGCAGCCCTCTCGGGGTCCCCTCCTACAATGAGCAGTTCTTC. The encoded protein is CASSPLGVPSYNEQFF.

The chain links TRBV30 to TRBJ2-5; D ambiguous. This CDR3 spans 11 amino acids. Trimming removed 2 bases at V and 5 bases at J, with 6 bases between. CDR1 is GTSNPN and CDR2 is SVGIG in the germline V gene (reference sequence). The CDR3 protein is CAWSPGETQYF. In DNA form, the CDR3 reads TGTGCCTGGAGTCCTGGGGAGACCCAGTACTTC.

V is TRBV7-2 and J is TRBJ2-3; D perhaps matches TRBD2 (6 bases). The ends were cut back, 1 base at V and 2 bases at J, with 10 bases in the middle. In germline, CDR1 is SGHTA, CDR2 FQGNSA. This CDR3 is built from 15 residues. The CDR3 nucleotides read TGTGCCAGCAGCTTAGGTAGCGGCTACACAGATACGCAGTATTTT. It specifies CASSLGSGYTDTQYF.